The subject of this entry is one T cell receptor (beta chain). This clone was counted between two and nine times. This clone's antigen is unknown. No qualities accompany the bases; no much larger clone lies one base away. The immunoSEQ Assay, a bias-controlled multiplex PCR, was used to amplify TCRbeta CDR3 regions from genomic DNA. The paper's data handling went like this. Within the assay, amplification of reference gene primers was used to estimate how many nucleated cells each sample contained. To quantify the absolute abundance of each unique TCRbeta CDR3 rearrangement, sequence reads were collapsed and filtered. For each sample, productive Simpson clonality was calculated by taking the square root of Simpson's diversity index across productive rearrangements. What TCRdb holds here is the immuneACCESS table cut down to in-frame rearrangements. Part of the clones is not present; checked against another copy, under half of the missing clones reflect an unresolved V gene, and the others are unexplained. V and J calls plus clone size are reproduced from that table; the DNA served to infer D and trimming. The table for this sample lists about 160,000 clones; 79% of them were counted only once. The top ten constitute around 8% of the sample.

The source of the sample is a study of blood T cell repertoires in COVID-19 (dated by TCRdb to between 2020 and 2021). In the study overall: The collaborator samples originated in the United States, Italy and Spain and spanned the acute and convalescent phases of COVID-19. The prospective study material was composed of cDNA or gDNA derived from T cells, B-cell-depleted T cells, or PBMCs. The dataset comprised deeply sampled blood TCRbeta repertoires from subjects exposed to, actively infected with, or recovered from COVID-19. A freely available public database, intended as a resource for researchers studying the immune response to SARS-CoV-2, is where the repertoires were released. Samples came from the ongoing ImmuneRACE study (first 160 participants) plus 1,254 subjects from 6 global collaborators. Sample metadata almost always included a de-identified subject ID, COVID-19 status, age in years and sex. Where HLA class I and class II types were available, the types were taken from metadata supplied by the sample provider, not from assay-based typing. The investigation overall reported the following: How much clinical and demographic metadata was included differed by source and by participant, and the metadata was provided uncurated.

Ends trimmed: V by 6 bases, J by 0 bases; bases unmatched to a gene: 10. The germline V gene gives CDR1 as MDHEN and CDR2 as SYDVKM. From the cysteine up to the phenylalanine, the CDR3 has a length of 19 residues. Solely the CDR3 DNA is kept, with 57 bases framed from the first base. In Seattle, one collaborating source enrolled patients while the infection was active and tracked those patients longitudinally over the course of disease. Whole blood was collected in K2EDTA tubes by collaborating institutions according to the institutions' own protocols. For TCRbeta analysis, collaborators shipped samples as frozen whole blood, isolated PBMCs, or DNA extracted from either of those sample types.

The rearranged segments are TRBV28 and TRBJ2-1; a stretch of 14 junction bases matches TRBD2. The sequenced sample was peripheral blood. The receptor comes from a woman aged 55-70 years with COVID-19, enrolled during active disease. The CDR3 region has the sequence CASRGLAGAKQSSYNEQFF. The nucleotide sequence reads as follows: TGTGCCAGCAGGGGACTAGCGGGAGCAAAACAGAGCTCCTACAATGAGCAGTTCTTC.